The present entry profiles one T cell receptor beta chain with its context. Its antigen is still unknown. This entry is derived from a study of T cell responses to AZD1222 COVID-19 vaccine. This table comes from immunoSEQ multiplex PCR, and its TCRdb copy is limited to in-frame clones, with some not included. Of about 150,000 clones in the sample, less than 95% were seen once. V was cut by 10 bases and J by 1 base, with 8 bases left in between. Germline CDR1 is MNHNY and CDR2 is SVGAGI (reference sequence). This CDR3 spans 11 amino acids. Findings of the study overall: Unmutated variant regions are reportedly targeted by nearly half of spike-specific TCRs.

The material sequenced was peripheral blood, taken 28 days after the second AZD1222 dose. This chain links TRBV6-6 with TRBJ2-7, with D perhaps TRBD2 (5 bases). The source is an adult who received the AZD1222 COVID-19 vaccine. The CDR3 here is CATCGSYEQYF. CDR3 nucleotides: TGTGCCACCTGCGGGTCCTACGAGCAGTACTTC.